A single sample gave rise to the 19 T cell receptor beta chains below, sequenced in a study of T cell responses to AZD1222 COVID-19 vaccine. Profiled with immunoSEQ multiplex PCR; TCRdb holds only in-frame clones, not every one. This table has 90,000 to 120,000 clones, approximately 89% appearing once. This sample comprised peripheral blood, obtained on day 0 of MenACWY control vaccination. The receptors shown here come from an adult in good health.

J is TRBJ1-4 and V is TRBV28, with TRBD1 matching over 8 bases. J lost 6 bases, V lost 6 bases, and 6 bases had no gene match. The V gene's germline CDR1 is MDHEN and CDR2 SYDVKM. CDR3 length equals 14 residues. CDR3 bases: TGTGCCAGCAGCCCCGGGACAGGCTATGAAAAACTGTTTTTT. It encodes CASSPGTGYEKLFF.

V usage is TRBV7-8 and J usage is TRBJ2-4; TRBD1 is a possible D gene (7 bases). The CDR3 is 20 residues long. V was cut by 5 bases and J by 3 bases, with 29 bases left in between. Germline values: CDR1 SGHVS, CDR2 FQNEAQ. The CDR3 DNA reads TGTGCCAGCAGCCTTTTGAGGGGGGTTGATCAGACAGGGTACAAAAACATTCAGTACTTC. It yields the protein CASSLLRGVDQTGYKNIQYF.

This chain links TRBV19 with TRBJ2-1; D possibly uses TRBD1 or TRBD2 (5 bases each). V was clipped by 5 bases and J by 9 bases, with 20 bases between them. The CDR3 sequence is 15 residues long. CDR1 LNHDA and CDR2 SQIVND come from the germline V gene (reference sequence). The CDR3 spells CASSFMGGGNIEQFF. Written as DNA, the CDR3 is TGTGCCAGTAGTTTCATGGGTGGGGGAAATATTGAGCAGTTCTTC. The complete variable domain, with remaining parts taken from reference TRBV19 and TRBJ2-1, reads DGGITQSPKYLFRKEGQNVTLSCEQNLNHDAMYWYRQDPGQGLRLIYYSQIVNDFQKGDIAEGYSVSREKKESFPLTVTSAQKNPTAFYLCASSFMGGGNIEQFFGPGTRLTVL.

The V gene is TRBV3-1 (or the pseudogene TRBV3-2), the J gene TRBJ2-1; the D gene is possibly TRBD1 (7 bases). CDR3 length equals 19 residues. In germline, CDR1 is LGHDT, CDR2 YNNKEL (reference sequence). The V and J ends lost 0 bases and 8 bases respectively, with 26 bases between them. This chain's CDR3 is CASSQDHTTEGQLFDEQFF. CDR3 coding DNA: TGTGCCAGCAGCCAAGACCACACGACGGAGGGACAGTTATTTGATGAGCAGTTCTTC.

The chain carries TRBV7-2 and TRBJ2-3; D is possibly TRBD1 (6 bases). The germline gives CDR1 SGHTA, CDR2 FQGNSA. The CDR3 spans 13 residues. Trimming removed 6 bases at V and 5 bases at J, with 12 bases between. CDR3 amino acids: CASRLGHRDTQYF. The DNA of the CDR3 is TGTGCCAGCAGATTGGGACACCGAGATACGCAGTATTTT.

The CDR3 sequence: CASSQVRGAFNEQFF. CDR3 nucleotide sequence: TGTGCCAGCAGCCAAGTGAGGGGCGCTTTCAATGAGCAGTTCTTC. The chain links TRBV14 to TRBJ2-1; either TRBD1 or TRBD2 may fit D (5 bases each). The CDR3 spans 15 residues. Deletions cut 1 base from V and 6 bases from J, with 13 bases between. CDR1 and CDR2 (germline): SGHDN, FVKESK.

This clone was picked up a small number of times. V usage is TRBV29-1 and J usage is TRBJ1-5, with TRBD1 as a possible D gene (6 bases). The CDR3 extends over 16 amino acids. Germline V gene data show CDR1 as SQVTM and CDR2 as ANQGSEA. Trimming removed 4 bases from V and 7 bases from J, with 23 bases in between. CDR3 sequence reads: CSVGPGRSGTFQPQHF. The CDR3 nucleotides are TGCAGCGTTGGGCCAGGACGCTCGGGGACATTCCAGCCCCAGCATTTT.

V and J are TRBV27 and TRBJ1-5; D gene ambiguous. CDR1 and CDR2 from the germline V gene are MNHEY and SMNVEV (reference sequence). V was pared by 6 bases and J by 2 bases, with 11 bases between. There are 14 residues in the CDR3. The CDR3 loop is CASRLMNGNQPQHF. In DNA, the CDR3 is TGTGCCAGCAGACTCATGAACGGCAATCAGCCCCAGCATTTT.

This chain joins TRBV4-3 and TRBJ2-1; 10 bases match TRBD1. Germline CDR1 is LGHNA and CDR2 is YSLEER. The junction had 6 bases not matched to a gene; V was cut back by 1 base and J by 6 bases. The CDR3 loop spans 16 amino acids. The CDR3 DNA reads as TGCGCCAGCAGCCAAGGGGACAGGGGCCTCCTCAATGAGCAGTTCTTC. It translates to CASSQGDRGLLNEQFF.

The V call is TRBV11-1, the J call TRBJ2-5; D is unresolved. CDR1 is SGHAT and CDR2 is FQDESV in the germline V gene (reference sequence). Trimming removed 5 bases at V and 2 bases at J, with 15 bases between. The CDR3 is made up of 15 amino acids. DNA for the CDR3: TGTGCCAGCAGCGAGGACCCGACTTTGCAAGAGACCCAGTACTTC. Protein sequence: CASSEDPTLQETQYF.

This clone was counted once. As DNA, the CDR3 is TGTGCCATCAGTGAGTCTCCAGGGGGCTCCTACAATGAGCAGTTCTTC. The encoded protein is CAISESPGGSYNEQFF. V and J are TRBV10-3 and TRBJ2-1, with 7 bases that match TRBD1. Trimming at V came to 0 bases and at J to 0 bases, leaving 2 bases not matched to a gene. This CDR3 comprises 16 residues. Germline V gives CDR1 ENHRY, CDR2 SYGVKD.

This clone has only one observation. The chain combines TRBV5-1 with TRBJ1-4; TRBD1 aligns across 7 bases. The CDR3 consists of 11 residues. Germline V lookup: CDR1 SGHRS, CDR2 YFSETQ. V was pared by 3 bases and J by 12 bases, with 2 bases of the junction left unmatched. In DNA, the CDR3 is TGCGCCAGCAGCTATGGACAGGAACTGTTTTTT. Amino acid sequence: CASSYGQELFF.

This sequence joins TRBV27 and TRBJ2-7, with D perhaps given as TRBD1 or TRBD2 (7 bases each). The V end was cut by 1 base, the J end by 3 bases, with 22 bases between. The CDR3 runs to 18 residues. Germline loops: CDR1 MNHEY, CDR2 SMNVEV (reference sequence). CDR3 nucleotides: TGTGCCAGCAGTTTATACGCGGGGGCAACAGGGGTGGGCTACGAGCAGTACTTC. It is translated as CASSLYAGATGVGYEQYF.

V usage is TRBV28 and J usage is TRBJ2-7; D is undetermined. CDR3 size: 12 residues. Per germline, CDR1 MDHEN and CDR2 SYDVKM. With 8 bases removed from V and 0 bases from J, the gap between germline ends came to 8 bases. The CDR3 DNA follows: TGTGCCAGCCGGACCGCCTCCTACGAGCAGTACTTC. Amino acids: CASRTASYEQYF.

The chain has TRBV21-1 and TRBJ2-2. TRBV21-1 is a recognized pseudogene. The CDR3 covers 15 residues. CDR3 sequence reads: CASSKEAGGDGELFF. The CDR3 nucleotides are TGTGCCAGCAGCAAAGAGGCAGGGGGGGACGGGGAGCTGTTTTTT.

This clone was picked up one time. The rearrangement uses TRBV7-2 and TRBJ2-3; 7 bases match TRBD2. Trimming cost V 8 bases and J 2 bases; bases outside gene matches: 7. This CDR3 comprises 14 residues. Germline values: CDR1 SGHTA, CDR2 FQGNSA. The CDR3 here is CASAPGRVTDTQYF. The CDR3, as DNA: TGTGCCAGCGCCCCGGGGAGGGTCACAGATACGCAGTATTTT.

Notes on this clone: The same CDR3 arises from other DNA sequences in this sample as well. The chain has TRBV2 and TRBJ2-7, with 7 bases fitting TRBD2. The CDR3 is 14 amino acids. The germline CDR1 and CDR2 sequences are SNHLY and FYNNEI. V shed 4 bases and J 0 bases; nucleotides not matched to a gene: 3. This CDR3 reads CASSASGSSYEQYF. Here the CDR3 DNA reads TGTGCCAGCAGTGCTAGCGGAAGCTCCTACGAGCAGTACTTC. Full variable domain (missing parts from reference TRBV2 and TRBJ2-7): EPEVTQTPSHQVTQMGQEVILRCVPISNHLYFYWYRQILGQKVEFLVSFYNNEISEKSEIFDDQFSVERPDGSNFTLKIRSTKLEDSAMYFCASSASGSSYEQYFGPGTRLTVT.

The V and J genes are TRBV5-1 and TRBJ1-2; 10 nucleotides line up with TRBD1. Germline CDR1 reads SGHRS; CDR2 reads YFSETQ. With V trimmed by 0 bases and J by 6 bases, 5 bases remained unmatched. This CDR3 region has 15 residues. The CDR3 nucleotides read TGCGCCAGCAGCTTGGCGGGACAGGGGTTGAATGGCTACACCTTC. Its translation is CASSLAGQGLNGYTF.

The chain employs TRBV24-1 and TRBJ1-3; 8 bases match TRBD1. The CDR3 sequence is 15 residues long. With 3 bases clipped from V and 11 bases from J, the junction kept 11 bases outside the gene matches. In germline, CDR1 is KGHDR, CDR2 SFDVKD. The CDR3 spells CATSDVNGQGSPIYF. The CDR3 DNA reads TGTGCCACCAGTGATGTTAATGGACAGGGAAGCCCCATATATTTT.